This T cell receptor beta chain was documented in a study of T cell responses to AZD1222 COVID-19 vaccine. Broader study findings: Donors were largely white British and mainly female; clonal diversity was possibly underestimated. Among those given AZD1222, only five or six were seropositive at baseline.

This table comes from immunoSEQ multiplex PCR, and its TCRdb copy is limited to in-frame clones, with some not included. This table has around 110,000 clones, around 90% appearing once. As regards this clone: The antigen is undetermined.

There are 14 residues in the CDR3. The junction had 6 bases not matched to a gene; V was cut back by 4 bases and J by 7 bases. Germline values: CDR1 SGHTA, CDR2 FQGTGA. Specimen: peripheral blood, collected on day 0 of AZD1222 vaccination. The source is an adult in good health. The chain carries TRBV7-3 and TRBJ2-1, with TRBD2 matching 8 bases. The CDR3 DNA follows: TGTGCCAGCAGCTCCCGACTAGCGCGGAATGAGCAGTTCTTC. Encoded protein: CASSSRLARNEQFF.